One T cell receptor beta chain is described in this entry. This CDR3 has 17 residues. Germline values: CDR1 LGHNA, CDR2 YSLEER. Trimming took 2 bases from V and 0 from J; bases not matched to a gene: 5. This record comes from a study of control samples from healthy donors and cancer patients. Measured with immunoSEQ multiplex PCR; TCRdb has only the in-frame clones, and not every one. Here the sample spans 400,000 to 450,000 clones, 90% being singletons. V and J are TRBV4-3 and TRBJ1-3; 9 positions agree with TRBD1. The clonotype was recovered from a man in his forties with head and neck cancer. Sequencing was performed on PBMCs. DNA of the CDR3: TGCGCCAGCAGCCAAAACACAGGGGGCTTCTCTGGAAACACCATATATTTT. Protein product: CASSQNTGGFSGNTIYF.